These 6 T cell receptor beta chains were sequenced from one sample in a study of blood T cell repertoires in COVID-19. Method: immunoSEQ multiplex PCR; TCRdb's copy keeps in-frame clones and lacks some. Of roughly 250,000 clones in the sample, 80% to 95% were seen once. The specimen sequenced was peripheral blood. These receptors all stem from a man aged 25-45 years with COVID-19, enrolled during active disease.

The rearrangement joins TRBV7-3 to TRBJ1-1; maybe TRBD1 (5 bases). Germline loops: CDR1 SGHTA, CDR2 FQGTGA. The CDR3 runs 13 residues. V lost 6 bases to trimming and J lost 1 base, with 9 bases between them. Here the CDR3 reads CASRVTENTEAFF. DNA of the CDR3: TGTGCCAGCAGGGTGACAGAGAACACTGAAGCTTTCTTT.

This sequence joins TRBV5-5 and TRBJ1-3; D unresolved. Trimming removed 4 bases from V and 0 bases from J, with 14 bases in between. The CDR3 loop spans 16 amino acids. The germline V gene has CDR1 SGHKS and CDR2 YYEKEE (reference sequence). The CDR3 here is CASSRQGRGSGNTIYF. Written as DNA, the CDR3 is TGTGCCAGCAGCAGGCAAGGCCGGGGCTCTGGAAACACCATATATTTT.

The chain is built from TRBV10-3 and TRBJ1-5; 7 bases fit TRBD1. The CDR3 consists of 13 residues. V was clipped by 7 bases and J by 5 bases; unmatched bases: 5. Germline V gene lookup returns CDR1 ENHRY and CDR2 SYGVKD. CDR3 nucleotides: TGTGCCATCACCGGGACAGAAGATCAGCCCCAGCATTTT. It encodes CAITGTEDQPQHF.

The genes are TRBV13 and TRBJ2-4; 7 nucleotides agree with TRBD1. J was trimmed by 0 bases and V by 5 bases; bases with no gene match: 13. This CDR3 is 18 amino acids long. Germline V gives CDR1 PRHDT, CDR2 FYEKMQ (reference sequence). CDR3 amino acids: CASSIDYRQGRAKNIQYF. CDR3 nucleotides: TGTGCCAGCAGCATAGATTATAGACAGGGACGAGCCAAAAACATTCAGTACTTC. The full variable domain, with the rest looked up from reference TRBV13 and TRBJ2-4, is AAGVIQSPRHLIKEKRETATLKCYPIPRHDTVYWYQQGPGQDPQFLISFYEKMQSDKGSIPDRFSAQQFSDYHSELNMSSLELGDSALYFCASSIDYRQGRAKNIQYFGAGTRLSVL.

The CDR3 protein is CASSRLAGGYEQYF. DNA of the CDR3: TGTGCCAGCAGCCGACTAGCGGGGGGCTACGAGCAGTACTTC. The J gene is TRBJ2-7, the V gene TRBV2, with 13 nucleotides matching TRBD2. The ends lost 6 bases at V and 3 bases at J; junction bases unmatched: 2. The CDR3 is 14 residues long. Germline V gene lookup returns CDR1 SNHLY and CDR2 FYNNEI.

The genes are TRBV18 and TRBJ1-1; D is undetermined. The CDR3 length is 13 residues. Germline V gene data show CDR1 as KGHSH and CDR2 as LQKENI. The V and J ends lost 8 bases and 6 bases respectively, with 16 bases between them. The CDR3 here is CASSQGRRSEAFF. The CDR3, as DNA: TGTGCCAGCAGTCAAGGCCGGAGGTCTGAAGCTTTCTTT.